Reported below is one T cell receptor (beta chain). Its specificity is not known. This sample is part of a study of beta chain features in type 1 diabetes. For the study at large: Age and gender were similar between patients and healthy donors, as were cell yields. Study results and caveats: Short templates might get an advantage during PCR, and this would be equal in patients and controls. The naive, central memory and Treg TCRB repertoires looked more alike in patients than they did in healthy donors.

Trimming took 5 bases from V and 8 from J; bases not matched to a gene: 6. The CDR3 extends over 14 amino acids. Germline CDR1 reads MGHRA; CDR2 reads YSYEKL. Since all of the isolated RNA was reverse transcribed, expressed TCRB transcripts were what got sequenced. The protocol was immunoSEQ multiplex PCR, while the TCRdb copy is restricted to in-frame clones and leaves out a portion. The sample lists under 450,000 clones, 11% to 15% seen once, with about 0.034% in the top ten. Averaging approximately 120 mL, one heparinised blood draw came from each individual donor. The receptor comes from a man aged 30-40 years in good health. The gene calls are TRBV4-1 and TRBJ2-1; 10 bases match TRBD2. Sequences were obtained from naive CD4+ T cells from blood. The CDR3, as DNA: TGCGCCAGCAGCGCCGGACTAGCGGACTATGAGCAGTTCTTC. Protein sequence: CASSAGLADYEQFF.